This TCR beta chain was identified in a study of blood T cell repertoires in COVID-19. Study-wide context: Sample material is recorded as cDNA or gDNA derived from T cells, B-cell-depleted T cells, or PBMCs.

J was trimmed by 4 bases and V by 2 bases; bases with no gene match: 8. The CDR3 has 15 amino acids. Germline V gene data show CDR1 as KGHSH and CDR2 as LQKENI. The protocol was immunoSEQ multiplex PCR, while the TCRdb copy is restricted to in-frame clones and leaves out a portion. Here the sample spans 90,000 to 100,000 clones, around 90% being singletons. The Seattle site enrolled patients during active infection and followed them longitudinally. This clone was seen only a few times. This receptor was obtained from a man aged 45-65 years with COVID-19, enrolled during active disease. The V and J genes are TRBV18 and TRBJ2-7; 7 nucleotides align to TRBD1. Source material: peripheral blood. CDR3 sequence: CASSPSAGGPYEQYF. CDR3 sequence (DNA): TGTGCCAGCTCACCATCGGCAGGGGGTCCGTACGAGCAGTACTTC.